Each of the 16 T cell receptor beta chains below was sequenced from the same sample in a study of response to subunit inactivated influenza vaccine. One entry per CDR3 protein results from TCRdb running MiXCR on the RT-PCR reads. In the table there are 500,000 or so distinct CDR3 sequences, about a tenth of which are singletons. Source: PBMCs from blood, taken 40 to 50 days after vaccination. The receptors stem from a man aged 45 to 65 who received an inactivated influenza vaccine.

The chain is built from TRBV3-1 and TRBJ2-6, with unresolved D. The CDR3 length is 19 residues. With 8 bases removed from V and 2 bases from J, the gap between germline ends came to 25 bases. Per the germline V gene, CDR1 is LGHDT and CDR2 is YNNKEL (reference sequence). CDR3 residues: CASQDGAAYFLTGANVLTF. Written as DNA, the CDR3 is TGTGCCAGCCAAGATGGCGCAGCGTACTTCCTCACTGGGGCCAACGTCCTGACTTTC.

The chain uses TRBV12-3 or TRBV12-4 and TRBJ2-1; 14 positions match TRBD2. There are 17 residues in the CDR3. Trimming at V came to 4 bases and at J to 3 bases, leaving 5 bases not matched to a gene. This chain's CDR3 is CASSSRLAGGSYNEQFF. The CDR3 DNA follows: TGTGCCAGCAGTTCCCGACTAGCGGGGGGGAGCTACAATGAGCAGTTCTTC.

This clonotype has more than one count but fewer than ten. In DNA form, the CDR3 reads TGCAGCGTCGGAACGCCAGCGGGGAGCCAAGAGACCCAGTACTTC. Protein sequence: CSVGTPAGSQETQYF. This chain uses TRBV29-1 with TRBJ2-5; 7 bases are shared with TRBD2. CDR1 SQVTM and CDR2 ANQGSEA come from the germline V gene. With 6 bases clipped from V and 1 base from J, the junction kept 11 bases outside the gene matches. The CDR3 covers 15 residues.

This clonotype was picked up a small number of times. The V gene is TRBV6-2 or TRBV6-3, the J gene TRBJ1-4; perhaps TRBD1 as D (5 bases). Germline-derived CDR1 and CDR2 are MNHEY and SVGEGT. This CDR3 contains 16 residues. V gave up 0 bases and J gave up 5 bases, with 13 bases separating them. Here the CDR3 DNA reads TGTGCCAGCAGTTACTCGATCGGGGCATCCAATGAAAAACTGTTTTTT. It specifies CASSYSIGASNEKLFF.

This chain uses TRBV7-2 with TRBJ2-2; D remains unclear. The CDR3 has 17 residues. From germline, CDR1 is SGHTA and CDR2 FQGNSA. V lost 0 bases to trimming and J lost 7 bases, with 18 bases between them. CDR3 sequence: CASSLASTEHFGGELFF. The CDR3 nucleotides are TGTGCCAGCAGCTTAGCGAGTACAGAACACTTCGGCGGGGAGCTGTTTTTT.

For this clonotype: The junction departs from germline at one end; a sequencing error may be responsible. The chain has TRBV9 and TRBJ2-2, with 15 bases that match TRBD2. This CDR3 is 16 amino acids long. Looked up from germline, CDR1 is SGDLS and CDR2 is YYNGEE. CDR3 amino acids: CASQGLAGGATEELFF. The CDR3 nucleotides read TGTGCCAGTCAAGGACTAGCGGGAGGGGCGACCGAGGAGCTGTTTTTT.

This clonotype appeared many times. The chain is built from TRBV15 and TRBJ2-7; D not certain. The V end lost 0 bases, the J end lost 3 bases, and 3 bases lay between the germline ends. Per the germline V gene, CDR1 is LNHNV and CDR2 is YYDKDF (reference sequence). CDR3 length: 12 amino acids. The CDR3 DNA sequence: TGTGCCACCAGCAGAGATTACTACGAGCAGTACTTC. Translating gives CATSRDYYEQYF.

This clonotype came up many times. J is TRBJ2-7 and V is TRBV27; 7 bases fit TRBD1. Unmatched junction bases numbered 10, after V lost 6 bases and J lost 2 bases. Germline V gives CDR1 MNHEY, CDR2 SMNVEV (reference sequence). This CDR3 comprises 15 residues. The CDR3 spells CASSRKPDRAYEQYF. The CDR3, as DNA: TGTGCCAGCAGCCGCAAACCCGACAGGGCCTACGAGCAGTACTTC.

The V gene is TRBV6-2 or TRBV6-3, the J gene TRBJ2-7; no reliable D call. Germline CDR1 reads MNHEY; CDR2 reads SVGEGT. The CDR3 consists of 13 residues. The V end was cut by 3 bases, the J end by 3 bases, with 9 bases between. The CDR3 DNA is TGTGCCAGCAGTTATGCGCCAGACTACGAGCAGTACTTC. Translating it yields CASSYAPDYEQYF.

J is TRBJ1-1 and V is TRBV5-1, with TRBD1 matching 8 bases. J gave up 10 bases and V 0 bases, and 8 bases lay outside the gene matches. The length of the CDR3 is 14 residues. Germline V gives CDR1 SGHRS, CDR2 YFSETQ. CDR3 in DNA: TGCGCCAGCAGCTTGGCCGGACAGGGTTCGAGAGCTTTCTTT. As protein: CASSLAGQGSRAFF.

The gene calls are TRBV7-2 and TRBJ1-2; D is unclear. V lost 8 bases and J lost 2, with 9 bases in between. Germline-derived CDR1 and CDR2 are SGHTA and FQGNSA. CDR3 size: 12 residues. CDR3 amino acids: CASSQRNYGYTF. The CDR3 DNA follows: TGTGCCAGCTCACAGCGGAACTATGGCTACACCTTC.

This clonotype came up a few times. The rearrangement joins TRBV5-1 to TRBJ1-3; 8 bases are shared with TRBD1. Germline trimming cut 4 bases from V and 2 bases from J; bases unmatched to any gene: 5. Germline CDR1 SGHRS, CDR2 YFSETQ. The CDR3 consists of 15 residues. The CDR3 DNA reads TGCGCCAGCAGCGTCCAGGGGGCAGCTGGAAACACCATATATTTT. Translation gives CASSVQGAAGNTIYF.

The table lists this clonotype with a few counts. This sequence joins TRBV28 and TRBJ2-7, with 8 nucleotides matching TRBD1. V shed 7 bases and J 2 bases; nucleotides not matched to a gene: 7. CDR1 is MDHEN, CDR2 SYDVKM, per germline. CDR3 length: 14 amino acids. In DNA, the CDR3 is TGTGCCAGCACGACACAGGGGGGCACCTACGAGCAGTACTTC. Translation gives CASTTQGGTYEQYF.

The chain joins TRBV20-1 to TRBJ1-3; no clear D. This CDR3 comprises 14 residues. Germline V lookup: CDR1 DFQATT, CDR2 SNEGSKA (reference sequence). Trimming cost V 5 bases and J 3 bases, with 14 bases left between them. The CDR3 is CSALEGSSGNTIYF. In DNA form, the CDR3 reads TGCAGTGCTCTCGAGGGATCTAGTGGAAACACCATATATTTT.

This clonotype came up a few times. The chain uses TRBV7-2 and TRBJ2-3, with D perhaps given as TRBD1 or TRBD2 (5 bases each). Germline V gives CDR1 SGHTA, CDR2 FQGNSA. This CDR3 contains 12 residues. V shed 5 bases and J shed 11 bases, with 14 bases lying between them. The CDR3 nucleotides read TGTGCCAGCAGCCCTCCGGGACGCGTGCAGTATTTT. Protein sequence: CASSPPGRVQYF.

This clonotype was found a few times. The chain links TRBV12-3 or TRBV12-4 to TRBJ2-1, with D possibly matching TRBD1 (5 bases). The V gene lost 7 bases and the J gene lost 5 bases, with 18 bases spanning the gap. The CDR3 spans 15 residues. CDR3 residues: CASTGPDSSDNEQFF. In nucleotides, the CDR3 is TGTGCCAGCACCGGACCCGACAGCAGCGACAATGAGCAGTTCTTC.